A selection of T cell receptor beta chains follows, all from one sample in a study of cytomegalovirus exposure and HLA in healthy donors. Method: immunoSEQ multiplex PCR; TCRdb's copy keeps in-frame clones and lacks some. Its listing shows 91,000 or so clones. The material sequenced was PBMCs. The receptor source for this set is a woman in her thirties in good health and CMV-seronegative. Each CDR3 is given with its conserved first and last residue. Each record gives: V gene, CDR3 protein.

v_call: TRBV19; cdr3_aa: CASSIGLHTEAFF
v_call: TRBV7-2; cdr3_aa: CASVMTSGIGYEQYF
v_call: TRBV28; cdr3_aa: CASSFSWTSGRAYTGELFF
v_call: TRBV7-7; cdr3_aa: CASSLAPGSQETQYF
v_call: TRBV9; cdr3_aa: CASSVRTGGNDEKLFF
v_call: TRBV6-4; cdr3_aa: CASSVTGGSKDEQYF
v_call: TRBV21-1; cdr3_aa: CASSTKQGNYGYTF
v_call: TRBV4-1; cdr3_aa: CASSQDWGLASDTQYF
v_call: TRBV11-2; cdr3_aa: CASSSWVTSGQETQYF
v_call: TRBV19; cdr3_aa: CATYRHGYTF
v_call: TRBV27; cdr3_aa: CASSLLTSGSADEQYF
v_call: TRBV5-1; cdr3_aa: CASSLLASYEQYF
v_call: TRBV15; cdr3_aa: CATKIDRGPYNEQFF
v_call: TRBV6-1; cdr3_aa: CASRGQGNEQFF
v_call: TRBV10-1; cdr3_aa: CASGSRTSNYEQYF
v_call: TRBV19; cdr3_aa: CASSQLGLAGDTQYF
v_call: TRBV13; cdr3_aa: CAGGGRGLLGEAFF
v_call: TRBV30; cdr3_aa: CAWSVSRQASYNEQFF
v_call: TRBV5-6; cdr3_aa: CASSYDRANEKLFF
v_call: TRBV7-9; cdr3_aa: CASSRQGAGYGYTF
v_call: TRBV28; cdr3_aa: CASSLPGTGGIEAFF
v_call: TRBV7-3; cdr3_aa: CASSYAGGNTGELFF
v_call: TRBV18; cdr3_aa: CASSPPATGIGELFF
v_call: TRBV28; cdr3_aa: CASSLWGVETQYF
v_call: TRBV7-2; cdr3_aa: CASSRDRVSNTGELFF
v_call: TRBV18; cdr3_aa: CASSPKTPGEQYF
v_call: TRBV18; cdr3_aa: CASSPLSGSYNEQFF
v_call: TRBV7-3; cdr3_aa: CASSLSVGSYNEQFF
v_call: TRBV7-9; cdr3_aa: CASSVVGQGINTIYF
v_call: TRBV15; cdr3_aa: CATSYGLAYEQYF
v_call: TRBV30; cdr3_aa: CAWSAGLGPTDTQYF
v_call: TRBV28; cdr3_aa: CASSPDSYSNQPQHF
v_call: TRBV11-2; cdr3_aa: CASSLFQGRSEKLFF
v_call: TRBV6-5; cdr3_aa: CASSLRGTAEQFF
v_call: TRBV2; cdr3_aa: CASSTGVGNTIYF
v_call: TRBV7-6; cdr3_aa: CASSLAGRVDGEKLFF
v_call: TRBV10-2; cdr3_aa: CASSVRGGDTGELFF
v_call: TRBV5-6; cdr3_aa: CASSFLGRATDTQYF
v_call: TRBV19; cdr3_aa: CASSRQGTQPQHF
v_call: TRBV11-3; cdr3_aa: CASSVVLNSPLHF
v_call: TRBV29-1; cdr3_aa: CSVAGGGLIIDTQYF
v_call: TRBV11-2; cdr3_aa: CASSVRGNEQYF
v_call: TRBV7-3; cdr3_aa: CASSLRGGGVYGYTF
v_call: TRBV11-3; cdr3_aa: CASSLDPTSVNTGELFF
v_call: TRBV25-1; cdr3_aa: CASSEWTRLAVSYNEQFF
v_call: TRBV4-2; cdr3_aa: CASSQPGQGANYGYTF
v_call: TRBV7-9; cdr3_aa: CASTDTGSQETQYF
v_call: TRBV28; cdr3_aa: CASSFLGTPGNTIYF
v_call: TRBV7-6; cdr3_aa: CASSLVDRGPADTQYF
v_call: TRBV27; cdr3_aa: CASSNRGSTEAFF
v_call: TRBV15; cdr3_aa: CATSRALGLSAEQYF
v_call: TRBV6-6; cdr3_aa: CASSYSIGNQPQHF
v_call: TRBV27; cdr3_aa: CASSFGATSNQPQHF
v_call: TRBV11-2; cdr3_aa: CASSSYRRGRQETQYF
v_call: TRBV5-1; cdr3_aa: CASSLEGGVGETQYF
v_call: TRBV27; cdr3_aa: CASSLAGRAGNQPQHF
v_call: TRBV27; cdr3_aa: CASSLSRGAGTEAFF
v_call: TRBV7-3; cdr3_aa: CASSPGPTNEKLFF
v_call: TRBV19; cdr3_aa: CATSHRGGNEQFF
v_call: TRBV18; cdr3_aa: CASSPASTDTQYF